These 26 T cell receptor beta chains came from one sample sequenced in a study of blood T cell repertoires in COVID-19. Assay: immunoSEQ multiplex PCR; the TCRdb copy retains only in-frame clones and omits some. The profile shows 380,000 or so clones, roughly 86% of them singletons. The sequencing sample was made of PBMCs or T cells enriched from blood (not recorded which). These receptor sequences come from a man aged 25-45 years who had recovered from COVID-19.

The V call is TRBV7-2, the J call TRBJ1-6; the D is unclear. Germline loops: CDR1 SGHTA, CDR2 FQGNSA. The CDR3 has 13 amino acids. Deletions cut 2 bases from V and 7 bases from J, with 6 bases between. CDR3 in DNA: TGTGCCAGCAGCTTAAATCTCAATTCACCCCTCCACTTT. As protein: CASSLNLNSPLHF.

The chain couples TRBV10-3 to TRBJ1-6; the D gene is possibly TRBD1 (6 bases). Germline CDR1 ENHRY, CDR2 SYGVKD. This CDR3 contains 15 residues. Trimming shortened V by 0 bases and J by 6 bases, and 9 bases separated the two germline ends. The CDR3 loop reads CAISESAGANSPLHF. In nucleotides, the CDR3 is TGTGCCATCAGTGAGTCGGCGGGGGCTAATTCACCCCTCCACTTT.

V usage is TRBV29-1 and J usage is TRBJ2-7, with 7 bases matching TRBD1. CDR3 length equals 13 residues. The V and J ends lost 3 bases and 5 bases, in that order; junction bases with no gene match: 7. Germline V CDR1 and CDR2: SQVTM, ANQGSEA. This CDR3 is CSVDGTASDEQYF. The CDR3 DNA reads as TGCAGCGTTGACGGGACAGCGTCCGACGAGCAGTACTTC.

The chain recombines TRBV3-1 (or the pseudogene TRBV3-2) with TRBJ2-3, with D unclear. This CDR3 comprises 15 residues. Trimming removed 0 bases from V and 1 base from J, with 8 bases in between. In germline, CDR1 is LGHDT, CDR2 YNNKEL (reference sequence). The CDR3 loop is CASSQDRVGTDTQYF. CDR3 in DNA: TGTGCCAGCAGCCAAGACCGGGTAGGCACAGATACGCAGTATTTT.

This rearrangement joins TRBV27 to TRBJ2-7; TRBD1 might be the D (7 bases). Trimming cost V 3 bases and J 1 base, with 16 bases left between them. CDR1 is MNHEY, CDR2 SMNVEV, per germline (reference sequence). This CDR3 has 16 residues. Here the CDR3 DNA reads TGTGCCAGCAGTTTCCTCGCAGGGGGAGGTTCCTACGAGCAGTACTTC. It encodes CASSFLAGGGSYEQYF.

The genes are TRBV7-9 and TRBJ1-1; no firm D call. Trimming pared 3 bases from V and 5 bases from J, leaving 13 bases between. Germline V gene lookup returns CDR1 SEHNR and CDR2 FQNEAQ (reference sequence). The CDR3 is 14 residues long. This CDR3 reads CASSFLHRRTEAFF. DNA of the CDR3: TGTGCCAGCAGCTTCCTTCATCGCAGGACTGAAGCTTTCTTT. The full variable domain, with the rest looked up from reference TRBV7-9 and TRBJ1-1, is DTGVSQNPRHKITKRGQNVTFRCDPISEHNRLYWYRQTLGQGPEFLTYFQNEAQLEKSRLLSDRFSAERPKGSFSTLEIQRTEQGDSAMYLCASSFLHRRTEAFFGQGTRLTVV.

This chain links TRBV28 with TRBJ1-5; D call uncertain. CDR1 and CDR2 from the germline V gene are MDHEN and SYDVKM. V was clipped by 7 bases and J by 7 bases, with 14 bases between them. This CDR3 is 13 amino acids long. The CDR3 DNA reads TGTGCCAGCACCCCCCTACCCTACCAGCCCCAGCATTTT. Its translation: CASTPLPYQPQHF.

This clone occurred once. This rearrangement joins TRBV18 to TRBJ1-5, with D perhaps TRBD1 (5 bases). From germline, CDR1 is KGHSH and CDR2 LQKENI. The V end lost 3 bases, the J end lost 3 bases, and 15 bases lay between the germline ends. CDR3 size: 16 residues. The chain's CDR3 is CASSPGRSGNNQPQHF. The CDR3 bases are TGTGCCAGCTCACCTGGAAGGTCAGGGAACAATCAGCCCCAGCATTTT.

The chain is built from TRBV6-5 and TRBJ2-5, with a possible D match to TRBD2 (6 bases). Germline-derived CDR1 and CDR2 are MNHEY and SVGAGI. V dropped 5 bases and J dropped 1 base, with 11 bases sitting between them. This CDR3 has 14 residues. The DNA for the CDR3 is TGTGCCAGCAGTCGGGACTGGATCCAAGAGACCCAGTACTTC. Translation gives CASSRDWIQETQYF.

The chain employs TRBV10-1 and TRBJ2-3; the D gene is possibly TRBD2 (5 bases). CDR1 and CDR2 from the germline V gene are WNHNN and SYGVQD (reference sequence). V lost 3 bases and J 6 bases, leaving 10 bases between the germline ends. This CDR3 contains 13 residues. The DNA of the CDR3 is TGCGCCAGCAGTGAAGTGTTAGCGGATACGCAGTATTTT. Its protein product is CASSEVLADTQYF.

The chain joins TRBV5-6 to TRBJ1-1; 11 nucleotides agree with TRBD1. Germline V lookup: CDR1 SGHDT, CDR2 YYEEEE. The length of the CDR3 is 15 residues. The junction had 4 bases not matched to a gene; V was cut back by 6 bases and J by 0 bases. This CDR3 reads CASTWDRGLNTEAFF. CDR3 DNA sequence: TGTGCCAGCACCTGGGACAGGGGGTTGAACACTGAAGCTTTCTTT.

CDR3 nucleotides: TGTGCCAGCAGTTTAATGGGAGTTACGCAGTATTTT. Translated: CASSLMGVTQYF. The V call is TRBV12-3 or TRBV12-4, the J call TRBJ2-3, with D perhaps TRBD2 (5 bases). This CDR3 spans 12 amino acids. The V and J ends lost 2 bases and 8 bases respectively, with 8 bases between them.

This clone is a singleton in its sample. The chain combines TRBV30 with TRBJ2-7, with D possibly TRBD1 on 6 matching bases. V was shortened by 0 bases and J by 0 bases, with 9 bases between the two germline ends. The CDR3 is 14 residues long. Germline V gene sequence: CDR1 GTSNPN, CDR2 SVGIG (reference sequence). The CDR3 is CAWSVNRVSYEQYF. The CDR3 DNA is TGTGCCTGGAGTGTAAACAGGGTCTCCTACGAGCAGTACTTC.

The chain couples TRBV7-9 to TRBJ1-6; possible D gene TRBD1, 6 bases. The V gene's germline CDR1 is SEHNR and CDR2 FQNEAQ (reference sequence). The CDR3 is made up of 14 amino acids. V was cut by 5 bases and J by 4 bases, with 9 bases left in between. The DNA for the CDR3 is TGTGCCAGCAGCATCGGACAGTATAATTCACCCCTCCACTTT. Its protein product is CASSIGQYNSPLHF.

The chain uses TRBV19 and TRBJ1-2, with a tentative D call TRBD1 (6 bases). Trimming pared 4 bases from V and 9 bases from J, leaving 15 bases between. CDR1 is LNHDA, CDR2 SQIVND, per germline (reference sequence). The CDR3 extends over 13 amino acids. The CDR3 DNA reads TGTGCCAGTAGTACGGTGGGGACAATCAGCTACACCTTC. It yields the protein CASSTVGTISYTF.

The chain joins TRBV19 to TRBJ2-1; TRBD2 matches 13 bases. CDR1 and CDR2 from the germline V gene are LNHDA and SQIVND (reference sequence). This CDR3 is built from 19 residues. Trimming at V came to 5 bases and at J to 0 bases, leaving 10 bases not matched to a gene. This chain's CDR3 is CASSGEPGLAGTSYNEQFF. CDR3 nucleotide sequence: TGTGCCAGTAGTGGTGAACCGGGACTAGCGGGGACCTCCTACAATGAGCAGTTCTTC.

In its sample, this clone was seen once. CDR3 residues: CASSRTSGDKTQYF. The CDR3 DNA is TGTGCCAGCTCACGGACTAGCGGGGACAAGACCCAGTACTTC. This chain connects TRBV18 to TRBJ2-5; the match to TRBD2 covers 12 bases. CDR3 length: 14 residues. Germline CDR1 KGHSH, CDR2 LQKENI. Trimming cost V 4 bases and J 6 bases; bases outside gene matches: 3.

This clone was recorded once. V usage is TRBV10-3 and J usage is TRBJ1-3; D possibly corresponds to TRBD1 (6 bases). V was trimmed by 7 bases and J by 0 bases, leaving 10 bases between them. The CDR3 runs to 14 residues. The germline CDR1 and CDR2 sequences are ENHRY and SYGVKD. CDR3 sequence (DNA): TGTGCCATCACTAAGGGGGACTCTGGAAACACCATATATTTT. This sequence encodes CAITKGDSGNTIYF.

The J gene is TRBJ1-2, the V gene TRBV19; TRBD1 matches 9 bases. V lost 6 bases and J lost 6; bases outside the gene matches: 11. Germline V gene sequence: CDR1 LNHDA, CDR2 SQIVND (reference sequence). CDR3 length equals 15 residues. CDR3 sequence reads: CASSHIQGARDGYTF. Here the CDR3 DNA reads TGTGCCAGTAGCCATATACAGGGGGCGCGGGATGGCTACACCTTC. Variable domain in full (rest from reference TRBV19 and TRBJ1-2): DGGITQSPKYLFRKEGQNVTLSCEQNLNHDAMYWYRQDPGQGLRLIYYSQIVNDFQKGDIAEGYSVSREKKESFPLTVTSAQKNPTAFYLCASSHIQGARDGYTFGSGTRLTVV.

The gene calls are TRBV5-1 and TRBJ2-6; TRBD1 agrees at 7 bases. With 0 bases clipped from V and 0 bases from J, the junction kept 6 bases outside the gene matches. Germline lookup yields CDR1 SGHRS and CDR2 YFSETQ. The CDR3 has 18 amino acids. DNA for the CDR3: TGCGCCAGCAGCTTGGGGGGACAGTCATCCTCTGGGGCCAACGTCCTGACTTTC. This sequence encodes CASSLGGQSSSGANVLTF.

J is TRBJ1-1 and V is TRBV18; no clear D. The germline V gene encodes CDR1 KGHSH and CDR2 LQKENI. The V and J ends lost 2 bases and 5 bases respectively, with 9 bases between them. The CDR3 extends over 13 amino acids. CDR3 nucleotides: TGTGCCAGCTCACCAGATACCAGGACTGAAGCTTTCTTT. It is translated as CASSPDTRTEAFF.

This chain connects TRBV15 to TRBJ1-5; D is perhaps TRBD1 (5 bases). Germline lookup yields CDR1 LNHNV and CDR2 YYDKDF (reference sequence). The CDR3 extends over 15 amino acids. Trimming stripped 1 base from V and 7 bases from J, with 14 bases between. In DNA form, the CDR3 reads TGTGCCACCAGCAGAGGGGGACTTTCTGGGCAGCCCCAGCATTTT. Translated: CATSRGGLSGQPQHF.

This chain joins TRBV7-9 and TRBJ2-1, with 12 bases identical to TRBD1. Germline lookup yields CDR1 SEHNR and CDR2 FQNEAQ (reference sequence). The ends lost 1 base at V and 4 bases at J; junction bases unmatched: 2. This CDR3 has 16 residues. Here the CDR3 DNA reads TGTGCCAGCAGCTTAGGGGGACAGGGGGCATACAATGAGCAGTTCTTC. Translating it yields CASSLGGQGAYNEQFF.

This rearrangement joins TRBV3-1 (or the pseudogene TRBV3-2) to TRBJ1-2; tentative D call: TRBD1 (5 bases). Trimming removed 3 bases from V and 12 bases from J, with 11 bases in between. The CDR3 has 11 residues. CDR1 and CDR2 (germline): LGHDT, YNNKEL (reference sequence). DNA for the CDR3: TGTGCCAGCAGCCAGGGACGGGGGAACACCTTC. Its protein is CASSQGRGNTF.

The CDR3 nucleotides are TGTGCCAGCCAGGGAGGTCGGAGCGAAAACATTCAGTACTTC. This translates into CASQGGRSENIQYF. This chain links TRBV6-5 with TRBJ2-4; D may be TRBD2 (6 bases). Germline assignment: CDR1 MNHEY and CDR2 SVGAGI. V lost 8 bases and J 5 bases, leaving 16 bases between the germline ends. CDR3 length: 14 amino acids.

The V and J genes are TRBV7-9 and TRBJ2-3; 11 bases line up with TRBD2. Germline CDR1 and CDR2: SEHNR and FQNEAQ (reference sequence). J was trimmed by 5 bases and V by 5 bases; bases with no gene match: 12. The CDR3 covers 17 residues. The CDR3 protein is CASSLPAGTSGGDTQYF. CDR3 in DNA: TGTGCCAGCAGCCTCCCCGCCGGGACTAGCGGAGGAGATACGCAGTATTTT.